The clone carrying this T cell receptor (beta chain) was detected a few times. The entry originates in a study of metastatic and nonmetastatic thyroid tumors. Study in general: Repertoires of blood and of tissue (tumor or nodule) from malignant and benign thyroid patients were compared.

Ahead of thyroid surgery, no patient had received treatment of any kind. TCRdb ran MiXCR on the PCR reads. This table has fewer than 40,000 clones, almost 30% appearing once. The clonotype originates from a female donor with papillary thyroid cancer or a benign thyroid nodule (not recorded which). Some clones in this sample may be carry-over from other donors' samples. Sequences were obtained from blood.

The CDR3 DNA reads TGCAGTGCTAACCTGATCCCCGGGAGCACAGATACGCAGTATTTT. It specifies CSANLIPGSTDTQYF. This chain uses TRBV20-1 with TRBJ2-3, with no clear D. V was pared by 4 bases and J by 0 bases, with 14 bases between. Germline V gene sequence: CDR1 DFQATT, CDR2 SNEGSKA (reference sequence). This CDR3 contains 15 residues.